A single sample is the source of the 26 T cell receptor beta chains below, sequenced in a study of radiotherapy plus CTLA-4 blockade in lung cancer. The assay was immunoSEQ multiplex PCR, and TCRdb's table has in-frame clones only and misses some. In the table there are 40,000 to 50,000 clones, 65% to 75% of which are singletons. The sample in question was peripheral blood, obtained from a patient treated with radiotherapy plus ipilimumab. These receptors originate from a human donor with non-small cell lung cancer who had stable disease on radiotherapy plus ipilimumab.

The genes are TRBV5-4 and TRBJ2-2, with D tentatively TRBD1 (5 bases). CDR3 length equals 14 residues. Germline V lookup: CDR1 SGHNT, CDR2 YYREEE (reference sequence). Trimming cost V 5 bases and J 1 base, with 9 bases left between them. This CDR3 reads CASRYGQNTGELFF. The CDR3 DNA sequence: TGTGCCAGCAGATACGGACAGAACACCGGGGAGCTGTTTTTT.

The chain uses TRBV5-1 and TRBJ2-1; 7 bases match TRBD1. Germline CDR1 reads SGHRS; CDR2 reads YFSETQ. This CDR3 is built from 17 residues. J lost 1 base, V lost 0 bases, and 7 bases had no gene match. The CDR3 here is CASSLAAGGRSYNEQFF. CDR3 in DNA: TGCGCCAGCAGCTTGGCCGCAGGGGGTCGGTCCTACAATGAGCAGTTCTTC.

The J gene is TRBJ2-2, the V gene TRBV7-2; D unresolved. The germline CDR1 and CDR2 sequences are SGHTA and FQGNSA. This CDR3 region has 12 residues. Deletions cut 2 bases from V and 6 bases from J, with 4 bases between. The CDR3 is CASSLSSGELFF. DNA for the CDR3: TGTGCCAGCAGCTTATCATCCGGGGAGCTGTTTTTT.

The V gene is TRBV6-5, the J gene TRBJ1-2; D possibly corresponds to TRBD1 (5 bases). From germline, CDR1 is MNHEY and CDR2 SVGAGI. The V and J ends lost 1 base and 2 bases respectively, with 8 bases between them. The CDR3 sequence is 14 residues long. The CDR3 protein is CASSYLSGNYGYTF. The CDR3, as DNA: TGTGCCAGCAGTTACTTGTCAGGGAACTATGGCTACACCTTC.

This chain connects TRBV2 to TRBJ1-2; TRBD1 aligns across 7 bases. Germline V gene lookup returns CDR1 SNHLY and CDR2 FYNNEI. The J segment lost 4 bases and the V segment lost 5 bases, leaving 4 bases of the junction unmatched. The CDR3 runs 13 residues. CDR3 sequence (DNA): TGTGCCAGCAGTTATGGACAGGCCTATGGCTACACCTTC. Its translation: CASSYGQAYGYTF.

This clone was seen only a few times. The same CDR3 is also encoded by other DNA sequences in this sample. This chain uses TRBV19 with TRBJ2-7, with 8 bases identical to TRBD1. The ends lost 5 bases at V and 3 bases at J; junction bases unmatched: 0. The CDR3 runs 12 residues. Germline-derived CDR1 and CDR2 are LNHDA and SQIVND (reference sequence). The DNA of the CDR3 is TGTGCCAGTAGTGACAGGGGCTACGAGCAGTACTTC. Translating gives CASSDRGYEQYF.

The CDR3 DNA is TGTGCCAGCGGACCACAACAGGGGGCATCTTCACCCCTCCACTTT. Its protein is CASGPQQGASSPLHF. The V call is TRBV7-2, the J call TRBJ1-6, with 9 bases fitting TRBD1. The germline V gene has CDR1 SGHTA and CDR2 FQGNSA. J gave up 9 bases and V 8 bases, and 11 bases lay outside the gene matches. This CDR3 comprises 15 residues.

Here the CDR3 DNA reads TGTGCCAGCAGTTACTCGACAAGGCAAAATTCACCCCTCCACTTT. Translating gives CASSYSTRQNSPLHF. The chain couples TRBV6-6 to TRBJ1-6; D is ambiguous. This CDR3 spans 15 amino acids. Germline CDR1 and CDR2: MNHNY and SVGAGI (reference sequence). Trimming stripped 0 bases from V and 7 bases from J, with 10 bases between.

The chain couples TRBV11-3 to TRBJ2-7; 9 bases line up with TRBD1. In germline, CDR1 is SGHNT, CDR2 YENEEA. The CDR3 length is 15 residues. Losses at the gene ends were 7 bases for V and 3 bases for J; bases not matched to a gene: 10. The DNA of the CDR3 is TGTGCCAGCATGGGCGGCGGGACAGGGCACTACGAGCAGTACTTC. Translated: CASMGGGTGHYEQYF.

The rearrangement uses TRBV18 and TRBJ2-3; a possible D gene is TRBD1 (5 bases). Germline values: CDR1 KGHSH, CDR2 LQKENI. The CDR3 has 16 residues. V was trimmed by 1 base and J by 5 bases, leaving 16 bases between them. The CDR3 DNA is TGTGCCAGCTCACCACTAGGGGCCGGAAGGGTAGATACGCAGTATTTT. Translated, it gives CASSPLGAGRVDTQYF.

The chain has TRBV6-5 and TRBJ2-5, with D perhaps matching TRBD1 (6 bases). The V end lost 6 bases, the J end lost 4 bases, and 15 bases lay between the germline ends. CDR1 and CDR2 (germline): MNHEY, SVGAGI. The CDR3 sequence is 14 residues long. CDR3 coding DNA: TGTGCCAGCAGCTCTGCTAAAGGGGGAGAGACCCAGTACTTC. This codes for CASSSAKGGETQYF.

This chain uses TRBV6-1 with TRBJ2-7; D possibly corresponds to TRBD1 (6 bases). Deletions cut 6 bases from V and 3 bases from J, with 15 bases between. The CDR3 totals 14 residues. In germline, CDR1 is MNHNS, CDR2 SASEGT. The CDR3 here is CASRAGTQFYEQYF. DNA of the CDR3: TGTGCCAGCAGAGCCGGGACACAATTCTACGAGCAGTACTTC.

This clone showed up just once. The rearrangement uses TRBV4-1 and TRBJ1-2; 8 nucleotides agree with TRBD1. CDR3 length equals 17 residues. V dropped 3 bases and J dropped 0; count of bases not matched to a gene: 9. The germline gives CDR1 MGHRA, CDR2 YSYEKL. The CDR3 bases are TGCGCCAGCAGCCACACCGGACAGGGTACCTCTAACTATGGCTACACCTTC. Protein product: CASSHTGQGTSNYGYTF.

This chain joins TRBV4-1 and TRBJ1-2; 7 nucleotides line up with TRBD1. This CDR3 comprises 16 residues. Germline V gene lookup returns CDR1 MGHRA and CDR2 YSYEKL. Unmatched junction bases numbered 9, after V lost 1 base and J lost 4 bases. DNA for the CDR3: TGCGCCAGCAGCCAAGCTGGGCAGGGGGGAATCTATGGCTACACCTTC. This sequence encodes CASSQAGQGGIYGYTF.

The chain is built from TRBV18 and TRBJ1-3, with TRBD1 as a possible D gene (6 bases). Germline CDR1 KGHSH, CDR2 LQKENI. Trimming left V 2 bases short and J 4 bases short, with 12 bases between. The CDR3 contains 15 residues. The CDR3 spells CASSPVGTKGNTIYF. The DNA for the CDR3 is TGTGCCAGCTCACCAGTCGGGACAAAGGGAAACACCATATATTTT.

In this sample, this clone turned up once. The rearrangement joins TRBV7-9 to TRBJ2-7; D remains ambiguous. V gave up 5 bases and J gave up 3 bases, with 8 bases separating them. This CDR3 comprises 12 residues. Germline V lookup: CDR1 SEHNR, CDR2 FQNEAQ (reference sequence). In nucleotides, the CDR3 is TGTGCCAGCAGCCGCGCAGGCTACGAGCAGTACTTC. Encoded protein: CASSRAGYEQYF. Variable domain in full (rest from reference TRBV7-9 and TRBJ2-7): DTGVSQNPRHKITKRGQNVTFRCDPISEHNRLYWYRQTLGQGPEFLTYFQNEAQLEKSRLLSDRFSAERPKGSFSTLEIQRTEQGDSAMYLCASSRAGYEQYFGPGTRLTVT.

The chain links TRBV18 to TRBJ2-2; 10 bases match TRBD2. CDR1 is KGHSH, CDR2 LQKENI, per germline. V lost 5 bases, J lost 3 bases, and 6 bases stayed unmatched. The CDR3 has 16 residues. The CDR3 coding sequence is TGTGCCAGCTCAAAAGGCGGGACTAGCGACACCGGGGAGCTGTTTTTT. Its protein is CASSKGGTSDTGELFF.

This chain uses TRBV5-1 with TRBJ2-7; 7 bases align to TRBD1. CDR1 and CDR2 from the germline V gene are SGHRS and YFSETQ. This CDR3 is 14 amino acids long. With V trimmed by 4 bases and J by 0 bases, 4 bases remained unmatched. CDR3 amino acids: CASSRRDSSYEQYF. The CDR3 DNA is TGCGCCAGCAGCCGCCGGGACAGCTCCTACGAGCAGTACTTC.

The rearrangement uses TRBV7-9 and TRBJ1-1; 11 nucleotides line up with TRBD1. CDR3 size: 14 residues. The germline gives CDR1 SEHNR, CDR2 FQNEAQ (reference sequence). Trimming removed 5 bases from V and 6 bases from J; junction bases left unmatched: 5. The CDR3 here is CASSAGDRGSEAFF. For the CDR3, the DNA is TGTGCCAGCAGCGCCGGGGACAGGGGGTCTGAAGCTTTCTTT.

The chain uses TRBV10-3 and TRBJ1-5; no clear D gene. CDR3 size: 14 residues. The V end was cut by 3 bases, the J end by 5 bases, with 11 bases between. Germline-derived CDR1 and CDR2 are ENHRY and SYGVKD. The CDR3 protein is CAISDRGSDQPQHF. The CDR3 DNA follows: TGTGCCATCAGTGACCGTGGCAGTGATCAGCCCCAGCATTTT.

The chain joins TRBV29-1 to TRBJ2-3, with D possibly being TRBD1 (6 bases). Germline lookup yields CDR1 SQVTM and CDR2 ANQGSEA. This CDR3 contains 13 residues. V gave up 7 bases and J gave up 8 bases, with 19 bases separating them. The CDR3 nucleotides read TGCAGCGCAGGACAGCTCTCTCAGAGTACGCAGTATTTT. Residues: CSAGQLSQSTQYF.

The V call is TRBV29-1, the J call TRBJ2-3, with TRBD1 matching over 9 bases. Germline-derived CDR1 and CDR2 are SQVTM and ANQGSEA. Trimming at V came to 6 bases and at J to 6 bases, leaving 10 bases not matched to a gene. This CDR3 has 14 amino acids. The CDR3 bases are TGCAGCGTCTGGGACAGGGCTCGTTGGGATACGCAGTATTTT. It specifies CSVWDRARWDTQYF.

V usage is TRBV4-2 and J usage is TRBJ1-3; weak D call: TRBD1 (6 bases). The CDR3 contains 20 residues. Germline lookup yields CDR1 LGHNA and CDR2 YNFKEQ. Trimming took off 3 bases at V and 0 bases at J, with 24 bases between the two ends. The CDR3 nucleotides are TGTGCCAGCAGCCACCAAACCCCCGTACAGGGAGCCAACTCTGGAAACACCATATATTTT. This sequence encodes CASSHQTPVQGANSGNTIYF.

The rearrangement links TRBV18 to TRBJ2-5; 7 nucleotides align to TRBD1. The J call is doubtful: the DNA matches TRBJ2-7 better. Germline CDR1 and CDR2: KGHSH and LQKENI. The CDR3 sequence is 14 residues long. CDR3 region: CASSPGQIPYEQYF. The CDR3 DNA reads TGTGCCAGCTCACCGGGACAGATACCCTACGAGCAGTACTTC.

The rearrangement uses TRBV12-5 and TRBJ2-5, with TRBD2 matching 11 bases. This CDR3 region has 15 residues. The trim removed 6 bases at V and 5 bases at J, leaving 8 bases unmatched. CDR1 LGHNT and CDR2 FRNRAP come from the germline V gene. The CDR3, as DNA: TGTGCTAGTGGGGCTAGCGGGGGGTCAGGGGAGACCCAGTACTTC. This gives the protein CASGASGGSGETQYF.

The gene calls are TRBV29-1 and TRBJ1-2, with 9 bases lining up with TRBD1. The CDR3 contains 14 residues. The V segment lost 7 bases and the J segment 7 bases; nucleotides outside the gene matches: 13. Germline V gene sequence: CDR1 SQVTM, CDR2 ANQGSEA. The DNA of the CDR3 is TGCAGCGGGGGACAGGGAGGCGGAAGCTTTGGCTACACCTTC. Translation: CSGGQGGGSFGYTF.